Listed below are T cell receptor beta chains from one sample, sequenced in a study of shared clonotypes between healthy human individuals. Using immunoSEQ multiplex PCR, the repertoire was profiled, and TCRdb retains in-frame clones only, with some absent. This table holds 740,000 or so clones, about 80% found once. Sequenced: memory CD4+ T cells sorted from blood. The receptor source for this set is a woman aged 25 to 39 in good health. CDR3s include the opening cysteine and the closing phenylalanine or tryptophan. D genes are given only for firm matches. A row's size may be missing; if present it is once, few, many or a size class.

15	few	NA	TRBV11-2	TRBJ2-4	TGTGCCAGCAGCATACGATTTGGGCCCGGAAACATTCAGTACTTC	CASSIRFGPGNIQYF
14	NA	NA	TRBV11-2	TRBJ1-1	TGTGCCAGCAGCGGAAACCCAGGGTTCGGTGAAGCTTTCTTT	CASSGNPGFGEAFF
12	once	NA	TRBV11-2	TRBJ2-5	TGTGCCAGCAGCTTAGTTCGGGAGACCCAGTACTTC	CASSLVRETQYF
16	NA	TRBD2	TRBV5-4	TRBJ2-7	TGTGCCAGCAGCTCGCAGGGTTGGCGGGAGTACTACGAGCAGTACTTC	CASSSQGWREYYEQYF
14	NA	NA	TRBV5-4	TRBJ2-7	TGTGCCAGCAGCCGTGGACGACAGGACTACGAGCAGTACTTC	CASSRGRQDYEQYF
18	few	TRBD2	TRBV19	TRBJ2-2	TGTGCCAGTAGTAAGGGACTAGCGGGAGGGCCGGGAACCGGGGAGCTGTTTTTT	CASSKGLAGGPGTGELFF
14	many	NA	TRBV5-1	TRBJ2-2	TGCGCCAGCAGCCCTGTTGGCGCCACCGGGGAGCTGTTTTTT	CASSPVGATGELFF
17	NA	TRBD2	TRBV5-4	TRBJ2-3	TGTGCCAGCACCATCGGGGGTGTGGGGGGGACCACAGATACGCAGTATTTT	CASTIGGVGGTTDTQYF
13	NA	NA	TRBV18	TRBJ1-4	TGTGCCAGCTCACTTCGAGAGAATGAAAAACTGTTTTTT	CASSLRENEKLFF
14	NA	NA	TRBV6-5	TRBJ1-4	TGTGCCAGCACCAAAGGTGGGAATTCTGAAAAACTGTTTTTT	CASTKGGNSEKLFF
16	NA	NA	TRBV5-1	TRBJ1-4	TGCGCCAGCAGCCCCCGCAGCGGGCCAACTAATGAAAAACTGTTTTTT	CASSPRSGPTNEKLFF
13	NA	NA	TRBV7-3	TRBJ2-7	TGTGCCAGCAGCCGAGACGCCAACTACGAGCAGTACTTC	CASSRDANYEQYF
13	NA	TRBD2	TRBV30	TRBJ2-5	TGTGCCTGGGGGGGACTAGCCGGCTGGACCCAGTACTTC	CAWGGLAGWTQYF
15	NA	NA	TRBV6-1	TRBJ2-7	TGTGCCAGCAGTGCACTTCAACGGGGAATTCTCGAGCAGTACTTC	CASSALQRGILEQYF
15	few	TRBD2	TRBV11-2	TRBJ2-7	TGTGCCAGCAGCTCCCCTGGGAGCAGCGGGAGACATAAGTACTTC	CASSSPGSSGRHKYF
15	NA	NA	TRBV5-6	TRBJ2-7	TGTGCCAGCAGCTCAGTTCCTCGGGGGAATTACGAGCAGTACTTC	CASSSVPRGNYEQYF
13	few	NA	TRBV5-4	TRBJ2-2	TGTGCCAGCAGCTTCGGCGGTCCCGGGGAGCTGTTTTTT	CASSFGGPGELFF
19	few	TRBD1	TRBV4-1	TRBJ1-2	TGCGCCAGCAGCCGCTCACCCGACGGACAGGGGGCCGACAGTAATGGCTACACCTTC	CASSRSPDGQGADSNGYTF
15	few	TRBD2	TRBV14	TRBJ2-7	TGTGCCAGCAGCCAAACGGGACTAGCGGGAGGCCAGCAGTACTTC	CASSQTGLAGGQQYF
17	NA	TRBD1	TRBV7-2	TRBJ2-3	TGTGCCAGCAGCTTATTAGTCCGGGACAGGGTTAGAGATACGCAGTATTTT	CASSLLVRDRVRDTQYF
14	NA	NA	TRBV6-5	TRBJ2-5	TGTGCCAGCACCCCACCGGGGGGCTCAGAGACCCAGTACTTC	CASTPPGGSETQYF
18	NA	TRBD2	TRBV28	TRBJ2-1	TGTGCCAGCAGTTTAGGGCTCCTAGCGGGAAGCTCCTACAATGAGCAGTTCTTC	CASSLGLLAGSSYNEQFF
15	NA	NA	TRBV7-8	TRBJ2-7	TGTGCCAGCAGACCGCGCGGACGTGGGTCGAAGGAGCAGTACTTC	CASRPRGRGSKEQYF
15	few	TRBD1	TRBV7-8	TRBJ1-2	TGTGCCAGCAGCCCCGGACAGGGTACGATCTATGGCTACACCTTC	CASSPGQGTIYGYTF
14	many	NA	TRBV28	TRBJ2-7	TGTGCCAGCAGTTTAAGTGTGCCCCCCTACGAGCAGTACTTC	CASSLSVPPYEQYF
15	NA	TRBD2	TRBV2	TRBJ2-3	TGTGCCAGCAGTGTCGGAGCGGGACGCACAGATACGCAGTATTTT	CASSVGAGRTDTQYF
15	NA	NA	TRBV4-2	TRBJ1-4	TGTGCCAGCAGCCAAGTACGAACCTCTAATGAAAAACTGTTTTTT	CASSQVRTSNEKLFF